The T cell receptor (beta chain) under discussion was sequenced for a study of identical twins. This clonotype was seen at least ten times. What it recognizes is unknown. Unique molecular identifiers were present on cDNA, and template switching added a universal primer site. In TCRdb, the 5' RACE reads were re-called with MiXCR into one record per CDR3 protein. The table has approximately 94,000 distinct CDR3 sequences, 5.9% seen once. Study outcomes and limitations: Monozygotic twin pairs showed more out-of-frame TCR alpha sharing than models estimated. Within beta out-of-frame sequences, the excess sharing observed between twins was weaker.

CDR3 size: 12 residues. Deletions cut 5 bases from V and 6 bases from J, with 11 bases between. Germline lookup yields CDR1 SGHDT and CDR2 YYEEEE. The V gene is TRBV5-6, the J gene TRBJ1-1, with D unresolved. The sequence was obtained from a woman between 50 and 59 years old in good health. The sequenced material came from memory T cells sorted from blood. CDR3 coding DNA: TGTGCCAGCAGAATTGGGAGGGCTGAAGCTTTCTTT. This encodes CASRIGRAEAFF.